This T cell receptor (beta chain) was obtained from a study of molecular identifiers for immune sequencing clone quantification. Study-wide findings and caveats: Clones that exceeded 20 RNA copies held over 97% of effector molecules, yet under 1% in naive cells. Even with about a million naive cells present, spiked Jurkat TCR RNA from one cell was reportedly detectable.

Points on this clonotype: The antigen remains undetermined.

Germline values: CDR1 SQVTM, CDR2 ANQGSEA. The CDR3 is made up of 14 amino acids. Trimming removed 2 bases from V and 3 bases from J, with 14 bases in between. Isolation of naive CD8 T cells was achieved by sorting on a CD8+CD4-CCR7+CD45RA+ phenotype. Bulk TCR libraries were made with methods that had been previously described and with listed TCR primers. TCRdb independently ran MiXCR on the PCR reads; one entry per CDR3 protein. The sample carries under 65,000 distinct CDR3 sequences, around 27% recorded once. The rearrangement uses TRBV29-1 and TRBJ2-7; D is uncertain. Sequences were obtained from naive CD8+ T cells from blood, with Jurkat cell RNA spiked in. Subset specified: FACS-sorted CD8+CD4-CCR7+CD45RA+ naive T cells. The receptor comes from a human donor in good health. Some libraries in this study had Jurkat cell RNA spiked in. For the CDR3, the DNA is TGCAGCGTTGAAAAGGCAGGAGCGAACTACGAGCAGTACTTC. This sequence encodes CSVEKAGANYEQYF.